This is a list of T cell receptor beta chains from one sample in a study of shared clonotypes between healthy human individuals. Here immunoSEQ multiplex PCR was the method, and the copy in TCRdb shows in-frame clones only, minus some. The repertoire holds 450,000 or so clones, with roughly 80% as singletons. Material: PBMCs. Source of these receptors: a woman between 40 and 50 years old in good health. Some clones in this sample may be carry-over from other donors' samples. CDR3s include the opening cysteine and the closing phenylalanine or tryptophan. A D gene is named only where the DNA matches it firmly. Size is stated for part of the rows, as once, few or many counts, or as a class when the clone is expanded.

J,D,V,size,CDR3,DNA
TRBJ1-1,NA,TRBV4-3,NA,CASSPGHMRGNTEAFF,TGCGCCAGCAGCCCCGGACACATGCGAGGGAACACTGAAGCTTTCTTT
TRBJ2-7,TRBD2,TRBV10-2,NA,CASSGGLAGPYEQYF,TGCGCCAGCAGTGGGGGACTAGCGGGACCTTACGAGCAGTACTTC
TRBJ1-4,NA,TRBV29-1,NA,CSVGRALNEKLFF,TGCAGCGTTGGAAGGGCCCTTAATGAAAAACTGTTTTTT
TRBJ2-1,NA,TRBV9,NA,CASSDLSALSYNEQFF,TGTGCCAGCAGCGACCTATCGGCGCTCTCCTACAATGAGCAGTTCTTC
TRBJ1-1,NA,TRBV6-1,few,CASTYSRNTEAFF,TGTGCCAGCACTTACAGCAGGAACACTGAAGCTTTCTTT
TRBJ2-5,TRBD2,TRBV27,many,CASSLTSGSLGTQYF,TGTGCCAGCAGTTTAACTAGCGGGAGTTTAGGGACCCAGTACTTC
TRBJ1-5,NA,TRBV13,NA,CASSSLHGAGQPQHF,TGTGCCAGCAGCTCACTACACGGGGCAGGACAGCCCCAGCATTTT
TRBJ2-2,TRBD2,TRBV5-1,NA,CASRLAGDYTGELFF,TGCGCCAGCAGACTAGCGGGAGATTACACCGGGGAGCTGTTTTTT
TRBJ2-5,TRBD2,TRBV7-9,NA,CASSLELAVGETQYF,TGTGCCAGCAGCTTAGAACTAGCGGTTGGAGAGACCCAGTACTTC
TRBJ2-7,TRBD1,TRBV28,NA,CASSLSLTGNYEQYF,TGTGCCAGCAGTTTGTCCCTGACAGGGAACTACGAGCAGTACTTC
TRBJ1-1,TRBD1,TRBV2,few,CASRYRGEAFF,TGTGCCAGCAGGTACAGGGGCGAAGCTTTCTTT
TRBJ1-5,TRBD1,TRBV6-6,NA,CASRPQGGMSNQPQHF,TGTGCCAGCAGGCCCCAGGGGGGTATGAGCAATCAGCCCCAGCATTTT
TRBJ2-1,TRBD2,TRBV2,NA,CASSRTSGTYNEQFF,TGTGCCAGCAGCCGGACTAGCGGAACCTACAATGAGCAGTTCTTC
TRBJ1-1,NA,TRBV30,NA,CAWVPQGRLNTEAFF,TGTGCCTGGGTCCCCCAGGGCCGACTGAACACTGAAGCTTTCTTT
TRBJ2-3,NA,TRBV7-2,NA,CASSHSSDTQYF,TGTGCCAGCAGCCATTCCTCTGATACGCAGTATTTT
TRBJ2-1,TRBD2,TRBV2,NA,CASSREGRASYNEQFF,TGTGCCAGCAGCCGGGAGGGTAGGGCCTCCTACAATGAGCAGTTCTTC
TRBJ2-5,NA,TRBV30,NA,CAWSVGLSETQYF,TGTGCCTGGAGTGTCGGGTTATCGGAGACCCAGTACTTC
TRBJ2-6,NA,TRBV18,few,CASSPPGGSGANVLTF,TGTGCCAGCTCACCACCGGGCGGCTCTGGGGCCAACGTCCTGACTTTC
TRBJ2-5,NA,TRBV19,many,CASSAPQETQYF,TGTGCCAGTAGTGCCCCTCAAGAGACCCAGTACTTC
TRBJ2-7,TRBD1,TRBV6-4,NA,CASSGDRASSYEQYF,TGTGCCAGCAGTGGGGACAGGGCGAGCTCCTACGAGCAGTACTTC
TRBJ2-7,TRBD2,TRBV27,NA,CASSHHRTSGLFEQYF,TGTGCCAGCAGCCACCATAGGACTAGCGGGCTCTTCGAGCAGTACTTC
TRBJ2-1,TRBD2,TRBV29-1,NA,CSVLRGSGIRQFF,TGCAGCGTTTTGCGGGGTAGCGGGATTAGGCAGTTCTTC
TRBJ2-3,NA,TRBV7-2,NA,CASSKGHSTDTQYF,TGTGCCAGCAGCAAGGGACACTCCACAGATACGCAGTATTTT
TRBJ1-2,TRBD1,TRBV30,NA,CAWRETGGAGGYTF,TGTGCCTGGAGGGAAACAGGGGGCGCGGGAGGCTACACCTTC
TRBJ1-1,NA,TRBV11-3,NA,CASSLGRMNTEAFF,TGTGCCAGCAGCCTCGGACGCATGAACACTGAAGCTTTCTTT
TRBJ2-1,NA,TRBV4-1,once,CASSQDEGAYNEQFF,TGCGCCAGCAGCCAAGATGAGGGGGCCTACAATGAGCAGTTCTTC
TRBJ2-1,TRBD1,TRBV27,NA,CASRWSGGASYNEQFF,TGTGCCAGCAGATGGTCAGGGGGCGCCTCCTACAATGAGCAGTTCTTC
TRBJ2-7,NA,TRBV6-1,NA,CASKTGTSEQYF,TGTGCCAGCAAAACAGGGACTTCCGAGCAGTACTTC
TRBJ2-1,NA,TRBV5-1,NA,CASSLAREGSHLRQYNEQFF,TGCGCCAGCAGCTTGGCCAGAGAGGGTAGTCATCTCCGCCAATACAATGAGCAGTTCTTC
TRBJ2-7,NA,TRBV10-1,few,CASSESGYEQYF,TGCGCCAGCAGTGAGTCAGGCTACGAGCAGTACTTC
TRBJ2-3,NA,TRBV6-5,NA,CASSPIPEADTQYF,TGTGCCAGCAGTCCCATTCCCGAGGCAGATACGCAGTATTTT
TRBJ1-5,NA,TRBV19,many,CASTSGRSFNQPQHF,TGTGCCAGTACCTCGGGACGGAGTTTCAATCAGCCCCAGCATTTT
TRBJ2-1,TRBD2,TRBV7-3,NA,CASSPSSGSTDEQFF,TGTGCCAGCAGCCCATCTAGCGGGAGTACGGATGAGCAGTTCTTC
TRBJ2-5,TRBD2,TRBV11-1,NA,CASSLARLASQETQYF,TGTGCCAGCAGCTTAGCGAGACTAGCGTCCCAGGAGACCCAGTACTTC
TRBJ2-3,TRBD1,TRBV5-6,few,CASSPDIRQGFRTDTQYF,TGTGCCAGCAGCCCCGACATCAGACAGGGTTTCCGCACAGATACGCAGTATTTT
TRBJ2-3,NA,TRBV4-3,few,CASSQQTEDTQYF,TGCGCCAGCAGCCAGCAGACAGAAGATACGCAGTATTTT
TRBJ1-4,NA,TRBV18,NA,CASSPRRGPDEKLFF,TGTGCCAGCTCACCGAGACGGGGACCCGATGAAAAACTGTTTTTT
TRBJ2-1,NA,TRBV5-3,NA,CARSLKGGRYNEQFF,TGTGCCAGAAGCTTGAAGGGGGGTCGCTACAATGAGCAGTTCTTC
TRBJ2-7,TRBD1,TRBV5-1,NA,CASSSGQPYEQYF,TGCGCCAGCAGCTCGGGACAGCCCTACGAGCAGTACTTC
TRBJ2-2,NA,TRBV18,NA,CASSPRGTGELFF,TGTGCCAGCTCACCTCGTGGCACCGGGGAGCTGTTTTTT
TRBJ1-1,NA,TRBV4-1,NA,CASSLSINTEAFF,TGCGCCAGCAGCCTAAGCATTAACACTGAAGCTTTCTTT